These 7 T cell receptor beta chains share one sample of origin, sequenced in a study of technical replicates of blood from a handful of donors. Data came from immunoSEQ multiplex PCR; TCRdb stores just in-frame clones and leaves some out. The sample records about 49,000 clones, roughly nine tenths being singletons. Sequencing was performed on PBMCs. These receptors all come from a human donor in good health. Some clones in this sample may be carry-over from other donors' samples.

V gene TRBV30 combines with J gene TRBJ2-7; 10 nucleotides agree with TRBD1. Germline-derived CDR1 and CDR2 are GTSNPN and SVGIG (reference sequence). After removal of 3 bases from V and 2 bases from J, the junction contained 4 bases not matched to a gene. There are 14 residues in the CDR3. In nucleotides, the CDR3 is TGTGCCTGGAGCCGAGACAGGGGGCCCTACGAGCAGTACTTC. As protein: CAWSRDRGPYEQYF.

The chain joins TRBV11-2 to TRBJ2-2, with unresolved D. The germline CDR1 and CDR2 sequences are SGHAT and FQNNGV. V was trimmed by 0 bases and J by 7 bases, leaving 6 bases between them. The CDR3 is made up of 13 amino acids. The CDR3 DNA reads as TGTGCCAGCAGCTTAGACAGACTCGGGGAGCTGTTTTTT. The encoded protein is CASSLDRLGELFF. The full variable domain, completed using reference TRBV11-2 and TRBJ2-2, is EAGVAQSPRYKIIEKRQSVAFWCNPISGHATLYWYQQILGQGPKLLIQFQNNGVVDDSQLPKDRFSAERLKGVDSTLKIQPAKLEDSAVYLCASSLDRLGELFFGEGSRLTVL.

This chain joins TRBV6-1 and TRBJ1-1, with a weak D call TRBD1 (6 bases). Trimming cost V 8 bases and J 10 bases, with 17 bases left between them. This CDR3 has 12 amino acids. Germline CDR1 reads MNHNS; CDR2 reads SASEGT. The CDR3 protein is CASREDRTTAFF. The DNA for the CDR3 is TGTGCCAGCCGAGAAGACAGGACCACAGCTTTCTTT.

V is TRBV9 and J is TRBJ1-1; 9 bases are shared with TRBD1. CDR3 length equals 13 residues. The trim removed 4 bases at V and 11 bases at J, leaving 9 bases unmatched. In germline, CDR1 is SGDLS, CDR2 YYNGEE. CDR3 in amino acids: CASSSGQGGDAFF. In DNA form, the CDR3 reads TGTGCCAGCAGCTCGGGACAGGGAGGAGATGCTTTCTTT.

The rearrangement joins TRBV7-2 to TRBJ1-4; 8 positions match TRBD1. The CDR3 extends over 13 amino acids. CDR1 SGHTA and CDR2 FQGNSA come from the germline V gene. Losses at the gene ends were 5 bases for V and 11 bases for J; bases not matched to a gene: 7. CDR3: CASSPGQGRKLFF. CDR3 sequence (DNA): TGTGCCAGCAGCCCTGGACAGGGTCGGAAACTGTTTTTT.

In its sample, this clone was seen once. The CDR3 is CASRILAGTHGAYNEQFF. CDR3 coding DNA: TGTGCCAGCAGGATACTAGCGGGGACCCACGGGGCCTACAATGAGCAGTTCTTC. V gene TRBV5-6 combines with J gene TRBJ2-1; 10 bases are shared with TRBD2. This CDR3 has 18 amino acids. The junction had 13 bases not matched to a gene; V was cut back by 5 bases and J by 2 bases. The germline gives CDR1 SGHDT, CDR2 YYEEEE.

The chain is built from TRBV2 and TRBJ2-7; no clear D gene. Germline assignment: CDR1 SNHLY and CDR2 FYNNEI. This CDR3 spans 12 amino acids. Trimming pared 5 bases from V and 6 bases from J, leaving 11 bases between. CDR3 protein: CASSNQDPEQYF. CDR3 bases: TGTGCCAGCAGTAACCAGGATCCCGAGCAGTACTTC.